This record concerns one TCR beta chain sequence. Its antigen is not identified. The data were taken from a study of cytomegalovirus exposure and HLA in healthy donors. Study-wide findings and caveats: In a later analysis, common viral pathogens appeared linked to several of the most significant clusters.

Germline V gene sequence: CDR1 SGHTA, CDR2 FQGNSA. J gave up 5 bases and V 5 bases, and 8 bases lay outside the gene matches. There are 14 residues in the CDR3. Both 60 Vbeta primers and 13 Jbeta primers went into the PCR. This table comes from immunoSEQ multiplex PCR, and its TCRdb copy is limited to in-frame clones, with some not included. The data show over 150,000 clones, with around 80% seen just once and roughly 7.6% held by the top ten. This sequence was found in a woman between 25 and 40 years old in good health and CMV-seropositive. Sequenced material: PBMCs. The chain joins TRBV7-2 to TRBJ2-5; 7 nucleotides line up with TRBD2. The CDR3 loop reads CASSPRTSRETQYF. The CDR3 region has the DNA TGTGCCAGCAGCCCTAGGACTAGTCGGGAGACCCAGTACTTC.